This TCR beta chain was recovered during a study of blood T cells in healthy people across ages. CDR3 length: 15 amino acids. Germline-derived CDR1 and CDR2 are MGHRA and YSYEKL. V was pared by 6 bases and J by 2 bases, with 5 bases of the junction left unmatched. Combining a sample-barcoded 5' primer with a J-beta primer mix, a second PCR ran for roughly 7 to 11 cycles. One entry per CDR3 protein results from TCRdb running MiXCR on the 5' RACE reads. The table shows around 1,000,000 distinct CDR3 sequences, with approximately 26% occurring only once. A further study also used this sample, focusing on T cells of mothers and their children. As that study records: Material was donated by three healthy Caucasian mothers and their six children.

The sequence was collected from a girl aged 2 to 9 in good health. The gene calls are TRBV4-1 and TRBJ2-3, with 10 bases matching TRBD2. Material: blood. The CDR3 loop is CASRFGLADTDTQYF. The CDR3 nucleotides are TGCGCCAGCAGGTTCGGACTAGCGGACACAGATACGCAGTATTTT.